The clone carrying this T cell receptor (beta chain) occurred many times. The antigen is unknown. This sample was taken from a study of T cells in Graves' hyperthyroidism and ophthalmopathy. Findings of the study overall: Ophthalmopathy cases were set apart from stable hyperthyroidism by a 13 V-J model. Ophthalmopathy prediction by the model preceded onset by a median approximately six months.

RNA transcripts provided the source from which TCR beta CDR3 regions were amplified. The HTBI primer set drove a first-round RT-PCR of the TCR CDR3. MiXCR, applied by TCRdb to the multiplex PCR reads, yields one record per CDR3 protein. This sample carries 450,000 to 650,000 distinct CDR3 sequences, 14% of them seen once, and the ten largest clones take about 6.6%. The CDR3 runs to 14 residues. Germline assignment: CDR1 LGHDT and CDR2 YNNKEL (reference sequence). The V and J ends lost 4 bases and 9 bases respectively, with 16 bases between them. A patient was excluded if there was uncontrolled infection, other autoimmune disease, pregnancy or lactation.

The V call is TRBV3-1, the J call TRBJ2-4; the D gene could be TRBD1 or TRBD2 (5 bases each). What was sequenced was blood. This clonotype originated in a young woman with Graves' ophthalmopathy. The CDR3 nucleotides are TGTGCCAGCAGCCCTTACCCGGGACCGGGCATTCAGTACTTC. Translation gives CASSPYPGPGIQYF.